The 9 T cell receptor beta chains below were found in one sample sequenced in a study of T cell responses to AZD1222 COVID-19 vaccine. The table came from immunoSEQ multiplex PCR; TCRdb's copy has only in-frame clones and leaves some out. The sample yields under 150,000 clones, more than 85% seen once. This sample comprised peripheral blood, obtained on day 0 of AZD1222 vaccination. The receptors were gathered from an adult in good health.

This clone is a singleton in its sample. V gene TRBV19 combines with J gene TRBJ2-1, with 7 nucleotides matching TRBD2. Germline values: CDR1 LNHDA, CDR2 SQIVND (reference sequence). CDR3 length: 17 amino acids. J gave up 0 bases and V 6 bases, and 11 bases lay outside the gene matches. CDR3 DNA sequence: TGTGCCAGTAGCCCCCTCGGCGGGGGACTCTCCTACAATGAGCAGTTCTTC. Protein: CASSPLGGGLSYNEQFF.

The CDR3 DNA sequence: TGTGCCAGCAGCTTAAGAGCGGGGACCCAGTACTTC. Protein: CASSLRAGTQYF. The chain combines TRBV7-9 with TRBJ2-5, with D tentatively TRBD2 (6 bases). The CDR3 contains 12 residues. V was cut by 2 bases and J by 7 bases, with 8 bases left in between. The V gene's germline CDR1 is SEHNR and CDR2 FQNEAQ (reference sequence).

The gene calls are TRBV10-3 and TRBJ2-1; perhaps TRBD1 as D (6 bases). Trimming took off 4 bases at V and 0 bases at J, with 10 bases between the two ends. The CDR3 is made up of 15 amino acids. Germline V lookup: CDR1 ENHRY, CDR2 SYGVKD. In DNA, the CDR3 is TGTGCCATCAGTGGGGGGCAGTTCTCCTACAATGAGCAGTTCTTC. This gives the protein CAISGGQFSYNEQFF.

The gene calls are TRBV13 and TRBJ2-1, with 12 bases aligning to TRBD2. The V segment lost 5 bases and the J segment 4 bases; nucleotides outside the gene matches: 9. The CDR3 covers 17 residues. Germline V gives CDR1 PRHDT, CDR2 FYEKMQ (reference sequence). Here the CDR3 DNA reads TGTGCCAGCAGCAATGGAGGGACTAGCGGGCCATACAATGAGCAGTTCTTC. This codes for CASSNGGTSGPYNEQFF. Combining the CDR3 with reference TRBV13 and TRBJ2-1 gives the whole variable domain AAGVIQSPRHLIKEKRETATLKCYPIPRHDTVYWYQQGPGQDPQFLISFYEKMQSDKGSIPDRFSAQQFSDYHSELNMSSLELGDSALYFCASSNGGTSGPYNEQFFGPGTRLTVL.

The chain combines TRBV7-2 with TRBJ2-7; D is ambiguous. Trimming pared 2 bases from V and 4 bases from J, leaving 9 bases between. The CDR3 consists of 13 residues. Germline loops: CDR1 SGHTA, CDR2 FQGNSA. CDR3 nucleotides: TGTGCCAGCAGCTTATCCGCTTATTACGAGCAGTACTTC. This gives the protein CASSLSAYYEQYF.

The CDR3 region has the DNA TGTGCCAGCAGCGTCAGGAGACAGGCCAGCTCTGGGGCCAACGTCCTGACTTTC. Its protein product is CASSVRRQASSGANVLTF. The chain combines TRBV9 with TRBJ2-6; D perhaps matches TRBD1 (6 bases). Germline V gene data show CDR1 as SGDLS and CDR2 as YYNGEE. This CDR3 is built from 18 residues. V lost 2 bases to trimming and J lost 0 bases, with 15 bases between them.

This chain joins TRBV30 and TRBJ2-2; D not certain. The V end was cut by 6 bases, the J end by 0 bases, with 5 bases between. The germline CDR1 and CDR2 sequences are GTSNPN and SVGIG (reference sequence). The CDR3 length is 12 residues. This CDR3 reads CACGPNTGELFF. The CDR3 region has the DNA TGTGCCTGTGGGCCGAACACCGGGGAGCTGTTTTTT.

The count of this clone is one. The chain couples TRBV11-3 to TRBJ2-4; D possibly matches TRBD1 or TRBD2 (5 bases each). The germline gives CDR1 SGHNT, CDR2 YENEEA. Between the trimmed V and J ends, which lost 5 bases and 7 bases, there was a span of 15 bases. The CDR3 runs to 14 residues. DNA of the CDR3: TGTGCCAGCAGCCCACGGGACGGACCGAACATTCAGTACTTC. Translating gives CASSPRDGPNIQYF.

The gene calls are TRBV27 and TRBJ2-7; 12 nucleotides align to TRBD2. Per germline, CDR1 MNHEY and CDR2 SMNVEV (reference sequence). CDR3 size: 15 residues. V lost 2 bases, J lost 4 bases, and 3 bases stayed unmatched. CDR3 region: CASSLGLAGSYEQYF. CDR3 bases: TGTGCCAGCAGTTTAGGACTAGCGGGATCGTACGAGCAGTACTTC.